This is a list of T cell receptor beta chains from one sample in a study of T cells in tumors after PD-1 blockade. Clones were sequenced by immunoSEQ multiplex PCR, and TCRdb holds only the in-frame ones, with some missing. This sample yields around 34,000 clones, of which roughly 76% are seen a single time; around 40% belongs to the top ten. The sequencing here drew on PBMCs, taken after anti-PD-1 treatment. The receptors originated from a human donor with basal cell carcinoma. Both conserved end residues are part of each CDR3. Each record gives: V gene, J gene, D gene, clone size, CDR3 DNA, CDR3 protein. The D gene is left open where the match is weak. A row's size may be missing; if present it is once, few, many or a size class.

TRBV18	TRBJ1-1	-	-	TGTGCCAGCTCACCATCGGCCGCCAAGAACACTGAAGCTTTCTTT	CASSPSAAKNTEAFF
TRBV19	TRBJ1-2	TRBD1	-	TGTGCCAGTATGGGGACAGGGGCTGGCTACACCTTC	CASMGTGAGYTF
TRBV19	TRBJ2-3	-	-	TGTGCCAGTAGTGGAAGTGGGGGAAGCACAGATACGCAGTATTTT	CASSGSGGSTDTQYF
TRBV28	TRBJ1-3	-	-	TGTGCCAGCATTACCACGGGACCTTATCCCATTTCTGGAAACACCATATATTTT	CASITTGPYPISGNTIYF
TRBV7-2	TRBJ2-7	TRBD2	once	TGTGCCAGCAGCCCCGGGGGGGGGACTAAAGGCGAGCAGTACTTC	CASSPGGGTKGEQYF
TRBV5-1	TRBJ2-7	-	few	TGCGCCAGCAGCTTGTTACAGAGCTCCTACGAGCAGTACTTC	CASSLLQSSYEQYF
TRBV28	TRBJ2-3	TRBD1	-	TGTGCCAGCAGTCCCTCAGGGGGAAGTAAGGCGGATACGCAGTATTTT	CASSPSGGSKADTQYF
TRBV7-9	TRBJ1-4	-	-	TGTGCCAGCAGCCCTCAACAGGGAACTAATGAAAAACTGTTTTTT	CASSPQQGTNEKLFF
TRBV5-6	TRBJ1-6	-	-	TGTGCCAGCAGCTTGCGGCAGTCGAATTCACCCCTCCACTTT	CASSLRQSNSPLHF
TRBV7-9	TRBJ2-1	TRBD2	-	TGTGCCAGCAGCTCGCTAGCGGGGGGGCCTAGCAATGAGCAGTTCTTC	CASSSLAGGPSNEQFF
TRBV10-3	TRBJ1-1	TRBD1	many	TGTGCCATCAAGGCAGGGGGCACTGAAGCTTTCTTT	CAIKAGGTEAFF
TRBV18	TRBJ2-7	TRBD1	-	TGTGCCAGCTCACCTGGACAGGGGGCCTACGAGCAGTACTTC	CASSPGQGAYEQYF